The source of this T cell receptor beta chain is a study of CD8 T cells in ankylosing spondylitis. There are many counts of this clonotype. The antigen is undetermined. The study's findings and limits: Clones linked to disease were reported to show significant enrichment in matched ankylosing spondylitis synovial fluid. Eight highly homologous variants formed a TCR beta motif that appeared characteristic of ankylosing spondylitis blood.

Quantitative 5'-RACE with molecular barcodes generated TCR beta libraries. TCRdb recomputed calls from the 5' RACE reads with MiXCR, one row per CDR3 protein. Counted here are 220,000 or so distinct CDR3 sequences, roughly a tenth occurring once; the ten biggest clones make up roughly 23%. The sequence was obtained from a male donor with ankylosing spondylitis or in good health (not recorded which). The specimen sequenced was blood, either unsorted or a sorted T cell fraction (not recorded which).

CDR3 nucleotide sequence: TGCGCCAGCAGCTTGGTGGGGGGGTCGTACAATGAGCAGTTCTTC. Its protein is CASSLVGGSYNEQFF. V and J are TRBV5-1 and TRBJ2-1, with 7 bases lining up with TRBD2. In germline, CDR1 is SGHRS, CDR2 YFSETQ. The CDR3 consists of 15 residues. Trimming at V came to 0 bases and at J to 4 bases, leaving 4 bases not matched to a gene.